The rows below give T cell receptor beta chains drawn from one sample of a study of cytomegalovirus exposure and HLA in healthy donors. Method: immunoSEQ multiplex PCR; TCRdb's copy keeps in-frame clones and lacks some. The table includes about 220,000 clones, over 70% detected once. The sample taken for sequencing was PBMCs. Receptors originate from a woman aged 30 to 39 in good health and CMV-seropositive. Each CDR3 is given with its conserved first and last residue. The D gene is left open where the match is weak. Some rows have no size entry. The others give once, few or many, or a class for an expanded clone.

j_gene	d_gene	abundance	v_gene	CDR3nt	CDR3aa
TRBJ1-5	.	.	TRBV6-1	TGTGCCAGCAGTTCAGACAGATATCAGCCCCAGCATTTT	CASSSDRYQPQHF
TRBJ2-1	.	.	TRBV7-3	TGTGCCAGCTCCCAAGGAGGTGAGCAGTTCTTC	CASSQGGEQFF
TRBJ2-7	.	.	TRBV10-1	TGCGCCAGAGCGGTACTAGATAAGGACTTGGGCGAGCAGTACTTC	CARAVLDKDLGEQYF
TRBJ2-7	TRBD1	.	TRBV28	TGTGCCAGCAGCCCTCCGGACAGGGGCAGCTACGAGCAGTACTTC	CASSPPDRGSYEQYF
TRBJ1-5	.	.	TRBV5-1	TGCGCCAGCAGCGTAACAGAGGACAGAAATAGCAATCAGCCCCAGCATTTT	CASSVTEDRNSNQPQHF
TRBJ2-5	.	.	TRBV4-1	TGCGCCAGCAGCACAGACCAAGAGACCCAGTACTTC	CASSTDQETQYF
TRBJ1-1	.	.	TRBV20-1	TGCGTTGGGGCGGTGAACACTGAAGCTTTCTTT	CVGAVNTEAFF
TRBJ2-7	TRBD1	.	TRBV14	TGTGCCAGCAGCCCGGACCGGGACAGGGGCTACGAGCAGTACTTC	CASSPDRDRGYEQYF
TRBJ2-7	TRBD2	.	TRBV5-1	TGCGCCAGCAGTTATAGCGGGAGCCAGTCCTACGAGCAGTACTTC	CASSYSGSQSYEQYF
TRBJ1-1	.	.	TRBV2	TGTGCCAGCAGTCGGACGGACCTGAACACTGAAGCTTTCTTT	CASSRTDLNTEAFF
TRBJ2-5	TRBD2	.	TRBV27	TGTGCCAGCAGTGCCCGAGTTAGCGGGAGATCGGAGACCCAGTACTTC	CASSARVSGRSETQYF
TRBJ1-2	.	.	TRBV28	TGTGCCAGCTTGGGACCGACCTATGGCTACACCTTC	CASLGPTYGYTF
TRBJ1-3	TRBD1	.	TRBV5-1	TGCGCCAGCAGCCTGGGGACCGGGACAGGAGTAAACACCATATATTTT	CASSLGTGTGVNTIYF
TRBJ1-3	TRBD1	.	TRBV30	TGTGCCTGGAGTGTCCCGGGACAGGGAAACACCATATATTTT	CAWSVPGQGNTIYF
TRBJ2-7	.	.	TRBV6-5	TGTGCCAGCAGTTACTCGACGAGTCGGTACGAGCAGTACTTC	CASSYSTSRYEQYF
TRBJ2-7	TRBD1	.	TRBV19	TGTGCCACAAAACCCGGACAGGGAAGGGTCTACGAGCAGTACTTC	CATKPGQGRVYEQYF
TRBJ2-1	TRBD2	once	TRBV29-1	TGCAGCGTTGAAGAGAGGGTGACCCGGACTAGCGTCTTC	CSVEERVTRTSVF
TRBJ1-2	.	once	TRBV30	TGTGCCTGGACAACATTAGCGGGGTTCTCATATGGCTACACCTTC	CAWTTLAGFSYGYTF
TRBJ1-2	.	.	TRBV19	TGTGCCAGTAGTATCTATCCAGAGTCCGTTCAAGAGGGCTACACCTTC	CASSIYPESVQEGYTF
TRBJ1-2	.	.	TRBV6-1	TGTGCCAGCAGTGAAGAAGCGGGGGGGGCAGGGAATGGCTACACCTTC	CASSEEAGGAGNGYTF
TRBJ2-1	.	.	TRBV28	TGTGCCAGCTCCATAGACAATGAGCAGTTCTTC	CASSIDNEQFF
TRBJ2-6	TRBD1	once	TRBV5-1	TGCGCCAGCAGCCGAGGGACAGGGGGCAATGGGGCCAACGTCCTGACTTTC	CASSRGTGGNGANVLTF
TRBJ1-5	TRBD1	.	TRBV27	TGTGCCAGCAGTCTCTTGGGTAGGGGGCTCAATCAGCCCCAGCATTTT	CASSLLGRGLNQPQHF
TRBJ2-3	.	.	TRBV4-3	TGCGCCAGCAGCCAACAGAATGTCAGGGATCGCCCAGATACGCAGTATTTT	CASSQQNVRDRPDTQYF
TRBJ2-7	TRBD1	.	TRBV4-1	TGCGCCAGCAGCCAGGGACAGGGCTCTCCCTACGAGCAGTACTTC	CASSQGQGSPYEQYF
TRBJ2-4	TRBD1	once	TRBV5-6	TGTGCCAGCAGCTTGGGGACAGGGAAGAACATTCAGTACTTC	CASSLGTGKNIQYF
TRBJ2-1	.	.	TRBV30	TGTGCCTGGAGTTACCCGAACTCCTACAATGAGCAGTTCTTC	CAWSYPNSYNEQFF
TRBJ2-2	.	.	TRBV30	TGTGCCTGGAGCCCCCCCTCCGCACCCTCCGGGGAGCTGTTTTTT	CAWSPPSAPSGELFF
TRBJ2-3	.	.	TRBV13	TGTGCCAGCAGCCCTCCCTGGATGGCCAATACGCAGTATTTT	CASSPPWMANTQYF
TRBJ2-4	.	few	TRBV7-9	TGTGCCAGCAGCCCGGTGGGCAGTTCTCTCAAACACATTCAGTACTTC	CASSPVGSSLKHIQYF
TRBJ2-2	.	.	TRBV27	TGTGCCAGCAGGGGGGTCAACACCGGGGAGCTGTTTTTT	CASRGVNTGELFF
TRBJ2-7	.	.	TRBV10-3	TGTGCCATCAGCGGAGGGGGCAGCTACGAGCAGTACTTC	CAISGGGSYEQYF
TRBJ2-7	.	.	TRBV29-1	TGCAGCGTACAGCAGGGAAGCAGGTACGAGCAGTACTTC	CSVQQGSRYEQYF
TRBJ2-2	TRBD1	.	TRBV18	TGTGCCAGCTCCCCACGGACAGGGAACACCGGGGAGCTGTTTTTT	CASSPRTGNTGELFF
TRBJ1-3	.	.	TRBV20-1	TGCAGTGCTGGGCTTGGCGGCACCATATATTTT	CSAGLGGTIYF
TRBJ2-2	.	.	TRBV7-9	TGTGCCAGCAGCTTAGAGGGCTCGACGGACACCGGGGAGCTGTTTTTT	CASSLEGSTDTGELFF
TRBJ2-7	TRBD2	.	TRBV9	TGTGCCAGCAGCGAGATTAGCGGGTCTAACGAGCAGTACTTC	CASSEISGSNEQYF
TRBJ1-1	TRBD1	.	TRBV6-5	TGTGCCAGCAGTACAGGGGCGCCCTTTGCTTTCTTT	CASSTGAPFAFF
TRBJ1-1	.	.	TRBV27	TGTGCCAGCAGTATTGAGGAAAACGGGCTTAGAACTGAAGCTTTCTTT	CASSIEENGLRTEAFF
TRBJ1-5	.	.	TRBV5-6	TGTGCCAGCAGCTTGGGGGCTAGGGGCAATCAGCCCCAGCATTTT	CASSLGARGNQPQHF
TRBJ2-2	TRBD2	.	TRBV4-1	TGCGCCAGCAGCCAAGATCGTCTAGCGGGACTCTCCGGGGAGCTGTTTTTT	CASSQDRLAGLSGELFF
TRBJ2-1	.	many	TRBV6-5	TGTGCCAGCAGTAAACCAGGGGCGCTTTACAATGAGCAGTTCTTC	CASSKPGALYNEQFF
TRBJ1-1	.	.	TRBV9	TGTGCCAGCAGCGTAGGGGGGAGTATGAACACTGAAGCTTTCTTT	CASSVGGSMNTEAFF
TRBJ1-1	.	.	TRBV9	TGTGCCAGCAGCGTAGCTTACGACAGGCCCGAAGCTTTCTTT	CASSVAYDRPEAFF
TRBJ1-3	.	once	TRBV10-3	TGTGCCATCAGTGTCGGGGGTAAGAACACCATATATTTT	CAISVGGKNTIYF
TRBJ1-1	.	.	TRBV29-1	TGCAGCGTTGAGGGGCGGTTGGCTGAAGCTTTCTTT	CSVEGRLAEAFF
TRBJ2-1	.	.	TRBV6-5	TGTGCCAGCAGCCTATACAATGAGCAGTTCTTC	CASSLYNEQFF
TRBJ2-3	TRBD2	.	TRBV2	TGTGCCAGCAGAAGACTAGCGGGAGTGGATACGCAGTATTTT	CASRRLAGVDTQYF
TRBJ1-5	TRBD1	.	TRBV15	TGTGCCACCGGACAGGGGTACCAGCCCCAGCATTTT	CATGQGYQPQHF
TRBJ1-2	.	.	TRBV27	TGTGCCAGCAGTTTCCTACCGGGAGGGAATTATGGCTACACCTTC	CASSFLPGGNYGYTF
TRBJ1-5	TRBD1	.	TRBV28	TGTGCCAGCAGTTTGGGGGGTGACAGGGACAATCAGCCCCAGCATTTT	CASSLGGDRDNQPQHF
TRBJ2-1	.	.	TRBV29-1	TGCAGCGTTGGCGCCAGATACAATGAGCAGTTCTTC	CSVGARYNEQFF
TRBJ2-3	TRBD1	.	TRBV5-1	TGCGCCAGCAGCCCCTGGACAGGGGCAGATACGCAGTATTTT	CASSPWTGADTQYF
TRBJ2-7	.	.	TRBV5-1	TGCGCCAGCAGCTTGGGAATAGGGACCCTCACCTCCTACGAGCAGTACTTC	CASSLGIGTLTSYEQYF
TRBJ1-4	TRBD1	.	TRBV5-6	TGTGCCAGCAGCTTGATGGTTGGGACAGGTGATGAAAAACTGTTTTTT	CASSLMVGTGDEKLFF
TRBJ1-2	.	.	TRBV5-6	TGTGCCAGCAGCTTTACCCCTTTCCCCTCGGGCTACACCTTC	CASSFTPFPSGYTF
TRBJ1-5	.	once	TRBV28	TGTGCCAGCAGTCATATGGACACAAATCAGCCCCAGCATTTT	CASSHMDTNQPQHF
TRBJ1-1	.	.	TRBV6-6	TGTGCCAGCAGTTGGGGTGTGAGGAATACTGAAGCTTTCTTT	CASSWGVRNTEAFF
TRBJ2-5	TRBD2	few	TRBV7-3	TGTGCCAGCAGCTCTAGCGGGAGTCATCGAGAGACCCAGTACTTC	CASSSSGSHRETQYF
TRBJ1-2	TRBD1	.	TRBV19	TGTGCCAGTAAGGACTACAGGGGGCTCTATGGCTACACCTTC	CASKDYRGLYGYTF